The 29 T cell receptor beta chains below come from one sample, sequenced in a study of spatial heterogeneity in lung cancer. Time point reported: sample taken at primary tumor resection. TCRdb reprocessed the 5' RACE reads via MiXCR and lists one record per CDR3 protein. Here the sample spans 40,000 to 45,000 distinct CDR3 sequences, almost 7% being singletons. The source was PBMCs, collected at surgery. These receptors all come from a female donor with early-stage non-small cell lung cancer.

This clonotype occurred a few times. The chain carries TRBV7-9 and TRBJ2-3; D ambiguous. This CDR3 is built from 13 residues. From germline, CDR1 is SEHNR and CDR2 FQNEAQ (reference sequence). Trimming shortened V by 4 bases and J by 0 bases, and 5 bases separated the two germline ends. The CDR3 loop reads CASSSMSTDTQYF. The CDR3 DNA follows: TGTGCCAGCAGCTCCATGAGCACAGATACGCAGTATTTT.

This clonotype was seen many times. The rearrangement uses TRBV21-1 and TRBJ2-3; the table's D call, TRBD2, has no DNA check behind it. TRBV21-1 is reported as a pseudogene. This CDR3 has 16 residues. Here the CDR3 reads CASPTQRVTSTDTQYF. The CDR3 DNA reads TGTGCCAGCCCGACTCAGAGGGTCACTAGCACAGATACGCAGTATTTT.

The chain employs TRBV5-1 and TRBJ2-7; no reliable D call. V was cut by 0 bases and J by 5 bases, with 12 bases left in between. The CDR3 has 14 amino acids. Germline V gives CDR1 SGHRS, CDR2 YFSETQ. The chain's CDR3 is CASSLDGREDEQYF. The CDR3 DNA reads as TGCGCCAGCAGCTTGGATGGCCGAGAAGACGAGCAGTACTTC.

This sequence joins TRBV6-1 and TRBJ1-2, with D possibly matching TRBD1 (6 bases). Germline lookup yields CDR1 MNHNS and CDR2 SASEGT. The CDR3 contains 13 residues. V dropped 8 bases and J dropped 2 bases, with 12 bases sitting between them. The CDR3 DNA is TGTGCCAGCCCAAGGGGGGCAAACTATGGCTACACCTTC. This encodes CASPRGANYGYTF.

This clonotype was found many times. The CDR3 loop is CASSARTDEKLFF. CDR3 DNA sequence: TGTGCCAGCAGCGCCCGGACAGACGAAAAACTGTTTTTT. The rearrangement uses TRBV11-2 and TRBJ1-4; D is perhaps TRBD1 (6 bases). Trimming shortened V by 5 bases and J by 8 bases, and 12 bases separated the two germline ends. CDR1 and CDR2 from the germline V gene are SGHAT and FQNNGV. The CDR3 loop spans 13 amino acids.

The V call is TRBV6-2 or TRBV6-3, the J call TRBJ2-3; 10 nucleotides line up with TRBD2. Unmatched junction bases numbered 5, after V lost 2 bases and J lost 6 bases. This CDR3 has 15 amino acids. CDR1 is MNHEY, CDR2 SVGEGT, per germline. This CDR3 is CASSYQPGLADTQYF. The CDR3 DNA is TGTGCCAGCAGTTACCAACCGGGACTAGCGGATACGCAGTATTTT.

The sample holds a few counts of this clonotype. The rearrangement links TRBV18 to TRBJ1-2, with TRBD1 identical over 8 bases. V was pared by 3 bases and J by 2 bases, with 2 bases of the junction left unmatched. This CDR3 contains 14 residues. Germline V gene data show CDR1 as KGHSH and CDR2 as LQKENI. The CDR3 DNA sequence: TGTGCCAGCTCACCCCGGACAGGGAACTATGGCTACACCTTC. This sequence encodes CASSPRTGNYGYTF.

The V gene is TRBV27, the J gene TRBJ2-3; 7 bases fit TRBD2. This CDR3 is built from 14 residues. The germline V gene encodes CDR1 MNHEY and CDR2 SMNVEV (reference sequence). V lost 4 bases, J lost 8 bases, and 9 bases stayed unmatched. The chain's CDR3 is CASSSRAGQRTQYF. The CDR3 coding sequence is TGTGCCAGCAGTTCCCGAGCGGGGCAACGTACGCAGTATTTT.

This clonotype was recorded many times. This sequence joins TRBV4-3 and TRBJ2-5, with a weak D call TRBD2 (6 bases). The CDR3 loop spans 17 amino acids. Between the trimmed V and J ends, which lost 0 bases and 7 bases, there was a span of 21 bases. Germline V lookup: CDR1 LGHNA, CDR2 YSLEER. CDR3: CASSQDRILAGLTTQYF. CDR3 DNA sequence: TGCGCCAGCAGCCAAGATCGAATACTCGCGGGGCTTACGACCCAGTACTTC.

This clonotype was seen many times. This sequence joins TRBV5-1 and TRBJ2-1; D is uncertain. This CDR3 is built from 13 residues. CDR1 is SGHRS, CDR2 YFSETQ, per germline. V lost 0 bases and J 5 bases, leaving 6 bases between the germline ends. In DNA, the CDR3 is TGCGCCAGCAGCTTGGGGTCAGACAATGAGCAGTTCTTC. Translated, it gives CASSLGSDNEQFF.

This clonotype has a count of ten or more. This rearrangement joins TRBV29-1 to TRBJ1-2; 7 positions agree with TRBD1. CDR3 length: 12 residues. Germline V gene sequence: CDR1 SQVTM, CDR2 ANQGSEA. After removal of 4 bases from V and 4 bases from J, the junction contained 3 bases not matched to a gene. CDR3 in amino acids: CSVVTGLYGYTF. The DNA for the CDR3 is TGCAGCGTTGTGACAGGGCTCTATGGCTACACCTTC.

This clonotype came up once. This chain uses TRBV10-3 with TRBJ2-7, with D possibly matching TRBD1 (6 bases). V lost 6 bases to trimming and J lost 4 bases, with 7 bases between them. The CDR3 is made up of 11 amino acids. Germline CDR1 and CDR2: ENHRY and SYGVKD. In nucleotides, the CDR3 is TGTGCCATCAGCACAGGGTACGAGCAGTACTTC. This sequence encodes CAISTGYEQYF.

This clonotype was counted many times. The chain has TRBV9 and TRBJ2-2; 7 bases map to TRBD2. The CDR3 spans 15 residues. V was pared by 2 bases and J by 4 bases, with 5 bases of the junction left unmatched. In germline, CDR1 is SGDLS, CDR2 YYNGEE. The CDR3 is CASSVETGGTGELFF. For the CDR3, the DNA is TGTGCCAGCAGCGTCGAGACGGGGGGCACCGGGGAGCTGTTTTTT.

This clonotype was seen many times. This chain links TRBV5-6 with TRBJ2-7; 8 bases align to TRBD1. V lost 5 bases, J lost 3 bases, and 4 bases stayed unmatched. The CDR3 extends over 13 amino acids. From germline, CDR1 is SGHDT and CDR2 YYEEEE. Here the CDR3 reads CASSSGQGYEQYF. In nucleotides, the CDR3 is TGTGCCAGCAGTTCAGGACAGGGCTACGAGCAGTACTTC.

The rearrangement uses TRBV18 and TRBJ1-2, with TRBD1 matching 9 bases. The CDR3 consists of 16 residues. Germline values: CDR1 KGHSH, CDR2 LQKENI. Germline trimming cut 3 bases from V and 8 bases from J; bases unmatched to any gene: 13. CDR3 sequence reads: CASSPIRDREYGGYTF. The CDR3 DNA reads as TGTGCCAGCTCACCTATCCGGGACAGGGAGTATGGCGGCTACACCTTC.

This clonotype has only a few counts. This chain connects TRBV4-3 to TRBJ1-2, with 11 positions matching TRBD1. V shed 3 bases and J 7 bases; nucleotides not matched to a gene: 7. The germline V gene encodes CDR1 LGHNA and CDR2 YSLEER. The CDR3 extends over 15 amino acids. The CDR3 DNA follows: TGCGCCAGCAGCCAGGGGACAGGGGGTGTACGTGGCTACACCTTC. This translates into CASSQGTGGVRGYTF.

V gene TRBV12-3 or TRBV12-4 combines with J gene TRBJ2-5; a weak D match, TRBD2 (5 bases). The CDR3 length is 13 residues. Trimming shortened V by 6 bases and J by 3 bases, and 11 bases separated the two germline ends. The CDR3 bases are TGTGCCAGCAGCAGCACTAGGGAAGAGACCCAGTACTTC. Encoded protein: CASSSTREETQYF.

This clonotype came up a few times. The chain carries TRBV5-1 and TRBJ2-5; tentatively, D is TRBD1 (5 bases). Per the germline V gene, CDR1 is SGHRS and CDR2 is YFSETQ. The CDR3 loop spans 13 amino acids. V lost 1 base and J 4 bases, leaving 8 bases between the germline ends. CDR3 nucleotides: TGCGCCAGCAGCTTGAACAGGCGAGAGACCCAGTACTTC. Translated, it gives CASSLNRRETQYF.

This clonotype was found many times. The chain combines TRBV9 with TRBJ1-6; D gene uncertain. Trimming took 3 bases from V and 4 from J, leaving 5 bases between them. Germline CDR1 SGDLS, CDR2 YYNGEE. This CDR3 has 13 amino acids. The CDR3 loop reads CASSGEYNSPLHF. CDR3 DNA: TGTGCCAGCAGCGGGGAATATAATTCACCCCTCCACTTT.

This chain connects TRBV29-1 to TRBJ1-1; D not resolved. Germline CDR1 SQVTM, CDR2 ANQGSEA. V lost 4 bases to trimming and J lost 2 bases, with 5 bases between them. This CDR3 comprises 11 residues. CDR3 in amino acids: CSVGENTEAFF. For the CDR3, the DNA is TGCAGCGTTGGGGAAAACACTGAAGCTTTCTTT.

The table lists this clonotype with a few counts. This chain links TRBV5-1 with TRBJ2-1; D is uncertain. V lost 9 bases, J lost 3 bases, and 16 bases lay in between. The CDR3 runs 14 residues. Germline CDR1 and CDR2: SGHRS and YFSETQ. DNA of the CDR3: TGCGCCACCTCGAGAAACGCAGGCTACAATGAGCAGTTCTTC. Amino acid sequence: CATSRNAGYNEQFF.

This clonotype has ten or more counts. J is TRBJ2-7 and V is TRBV7-6, with TRBD2 as a possible D gene (5 bases). V was clipped by 5 bases and J by 2 bases, with 25 bases between them. Germline CDR1 reads SGHVS; CDR2 reads FNYEAQ. The CDR3 sequence is 18 residues long. CDR3 DNA: TGTGCCAGCAGCCCCATTTGGGGTTGGACGGACTCAGCCTACGAGCAGTACTTC. Its protein product is CASSPIWGWTDSAYEQYF.

The chain joins TRBV5-1 to TRBJ1-4, with 8 bases matching TRBD1. The CDR3 has 14 residues. Germline V lookup: CDR1 SGHRS, CDR2 YFSETQ. V was pared by 5 bases and J by 8 bases, with 8 bases of the junction left unmatched. CDR3 bases: TGCGCCAGCAGTACGACAGGGGCGGAAGAAAAACTGTTTTTT. Protein: CASSTTGAEEKLFF.

This clonotype showed up just a few times. The chain uses TRBV12-3 or TRBV12-4 and TRBJ2-2; perhaps D is TRBD1 or TRBD2 (5 bases each). Trimming cost V 8 bases and J 0 bases, with 13 bases left between them. This CDR3 contains 15 residues. For the CDR3, the DNA is TGTGCCAGCCCCCCGGGGCTTACGAACACCGGGGAGCTGTTTTTT. Its protein is CASPPGLTNTGELFF.

This clonotype came up many times. V is TRBV7-2 and J is TRBJ1-2; D is unresolved. Germline lookup yields CDR1 SGHTA and CDR2 FQGNSA. Trimming removed 5 bases at V and 6 bases at J, with 13 bases between. The CDR3 sequence is 13 residues long. This CDR3 reads CASSPSRRDGYTF. In DNA form, the CDR3 reads TGTGCCAGCAGCCCATCTCGGCGAGATGGCTACACCTTC.

This clonotype was picked up a small number of times. The rearrangement links TRBV7-9 to TRBJ1-1; possibly TRBD1 for D (5 bases). The CDR3 length is 16 residues. V lost 1 base, J lost 0 bases, and 12 bases lay in between. The germline CDR1 and CDR2 sequences are SEHNR and FQNEAQ (reference sequence). CDR3 amino acids: CASSLVGEIMNTEAFF. The CDR3, as DNA: TGTGCCAGCAGCTTAGTGGGGGAAATCATGAACACTGAAGCTTTCTTT.

This clonotype came up many times. This sequence joins TRBV6-5 and TRBJ1-1; D ambiguous. V lost 2 bases, J lost 7 bases, and 5 bases lay in between. CDR3 size: 11 residues. Looked up from germline, CDR1 is MNHEY and CDR2 is SVGAGI. In DNA, the CDR3 is TGTGCCAGCAGTTACGGCAGTGAAGCTTTCTTT. Residues: CASSYGSEAFF.

The V and J genes are TRBV7-9 and TRBJ1-5, with 11 bases identical to TRBD1. This CDR3 is 15 amino acids long. The germline V gene encodes CDR1 SEHNR and CDR2 FQNEAQ (reference sequence). After removal of 1 base from V and 5 bases from J, the junction contained 1 base not matched to a gene. CDR3 bases: TGTGCCAGCAGCTTAGGGACAGGGGGCCATCAGCCCCAGCATTTT. Residues: CASSLGTGGHQPQHF.

This clonotype was seen repeatedly, ten times or more. The chain couples TRBV20-1 to TRBJ1-5, with D possibly matching TRBD1 (6 bases). V was pared by 6 bases and J by 1 base, with 10 bases between. The CDR3 covers 13 residues. The germline V gene has CDR1 DFQATT and CDR2 SNEGSKA (reference sequence). CDR3 bases: TGCAGTGCGGGTCAGGGGAGCAATCAGCCCCAGCATTTT. Protein sequence: CSAGQGSNQPQHF.